This TCR beta chain was identified during a study of cytomegalovirus exposure and HLA in healthy donors. A multiplex PCR was run with 60 Vbeta primers and 13 Jbeta primers. The assay was immunoSEQ multiplex PCR, and TCRdb's table has in-frame clones only and misses some. The sample contains 110,000 or so clones, over 65% of which appear only once. V lost 4 bases, J lost 9 bases, and 8 bases stayed unmatched. Germline CDR1 is SGHNT and CDR2 is YENEEA. The CDR3 covers 16 residues. The V call is TRBV11-3, the J call TRBJ2-1; 14 bases match TRBD2. Sequenced sample: PBMCs. This clonotype was sampled from a woman aged 25-40 years in good health and CMV-seropositive. Here the CDR3 reads CASSSLAGLAGVEQFF. DNA of the CDR3: TGTGCCAGCAGCTCCCTCGCGGGACTAGCGGGAGTTGAGCAGTTCTTC.